These 8 T cell receptor beta chains share one sample of origin, sequenced in a study of blood T cell repertoires in COVID-19. Only in-frame clones appear in the TCRdb table, and some are missing; sequencing was by immunoSEQ multiplex PCR. The sample lists around 210,000 clones, approximately 87% occurring once. Material for sequencing was peripheral blood. Every receptor here comes from a woman in her 70s with acute or convalescent COVID-19.

This chain uses TRBV18 with TRBJ1-1; D is ambiguous. This CDR3 is 14 amino acids long. Trimming took 1 base from V and 1 from J, leaving 7 bases between them. Germline V CDR1 and CDR2: KGHSH, LQKENI. CDR3 loop: CASSPLRENTEAFF. DNA of the CDR3: TGTGCCAGCTCACCACTTCGGGAGAACACTGAAGCTTTCTTT.

The chain joins TRBV4-1 to TRBJ2-5; 7 nucleotides align to TRBD2. This CDR3 has 18 amino acids. Germline trimming cut 1 base from V and 1 base from J; bases unmatched to any gene: 12. Germline CDR1 MGHRA, CDR2 YSYEKL. In nucleotides, the CDR3 is TGCGCCAGCAGCCAAGCGTCTAGCGGTATCACCATCCAAGAGACCCAGTACTTC. Residues: CASSQASSGITIQETQYF.

The chain employs TRBV28 and TRBJ1-1; D possibly corresponds to TRBD1 (5 bases). Germline V gene lookup returns CDR1 MDHEN and CDR2 SYDVKM. This CDR3 spans 14 amino acids. Trimming cost V 8 bases and J 1 base, with 14 bases left between them. CDR3 in DNA: TGTGCCAGCTCGAGGGGAGGCGGGAACACTGAAGCTTTCTTT. Residues: CASSRGGGNTEAFF.

The V call is TRBV5-1, the J call TRBJ2-1, with TRBD1 matching over 8 bases. From germline, CDR1 is SGHRS and CDR2 YFSETQ. Germline trimming cut 7 bases from V and 4 bases from J; bases unmatched to any gene: 13. This CDR3 region has 16 residues. The CDR3 region has the DNA TGCGCCAGCTACAGATCCGGGACAGGCCAGTACAATGAGCAGTTCTTC. Translating it yields CASYRSGTGQYNEQFF.

The chain joins TRBV9 to TRBJ2-2, with D tentatively TRBD2 (5 bases). Germline V gives CDR1 SGDLS, CDR2 YYNGEE. V lost 0 bases to trimming and J lost 6 bases, with 15 bases between them. The CDR3 totals 16 residues. CDR3 amino acids: CASSVATSGRAGELFF. Written as DNA, the CDR3 is TGTGCCAGCAGCGTAGCTACCAGTGGGAGAGCCGGGGAGCTGTTTTTT.

The V and J genes are TRBV10-1 and TRBJ1-6; D ambiguous. Germline CDR1 WNHNN, CDR2 SYGVQD (reference sequence). Deletions cut 5 bases from V and 10 bases from J, with 9 bases between. The CDR3 totals 12 residues. The CDR3 region is CASSLQKSPLHF. The DNA for the CDR3 is TGCGCCAGCAGTTTGCAGAAATCACCCCTCCACTTT.

The J gene is TRBJ2-1, the V gene TRBV10-3, with 10 bases lining up with TRBD2. CDR3 length: 20 residues. Looked up from germline, CDR1 is ENHRY and CDR2 is SYGVKD. V dropped 3 bases and J dropped 6; count of bases not matched to a gene: 20. Written as DNA, the CDR3 is TGTGCCATCAGTGAACCCGACGGGGAGGGAGCGGGAGGGATCATCAATGAGCAGTTCTTC. Its protein product is CAISEPDGEGAGGIINEQFF.

The gene calls are TRBV4-2 and TRBJ2-1, with 14 bases identical to TRBD2. CDR1 LGHNA and CDR2 YNFKEQ come from the germline V gene. The CDR3 covers 20 residues. J was trimmed by 0 bases and V by 3 bases; bases with no gene match: 10. The CDR3 sequence: CASSQAGTSGSLVSYNEQFF. The CDR3, as DNA: TGTGCCAGCAGCCAGGCCGGGACTAGCGGGAGTTTGGTCTCCTACAATGAGCAGTTCTTC.